This T cell receptor (beta chain) was documented in a study of blood T cell repertoires in COVID-19. Study background: In each case, the material was cDNA or gDNA derived from T cells, B-cell-depleted T cells, or PBMCs.

In this sample, this clone turned up once. This CDR3 spans 15 amino acids. The J segment lost 7 bases and the V segment lost 3 bases, leaving 6 bases of the junction unmatched. Germline CDR1 and CDR2: MNHNS and SASEGT. Methods used by the authors: By means of reference gene primer amplification, nucleated cell counts were estimated. TCRdb's copy holds only in-frame clones and misses some; the assay was immunoSEQ multiplex PCR. D and trimming come from the DNA, and the V and J calls and clone size come from that table. In the table there are roughly 180,000 clones, over 80% of which are singletons. Recruitment covered about two dozen US areas and drew participants whose ages spanned roughly 18 to 100 years. Participant-reported clinical history was the basis for cohort assignment.

The chain carries TRBV6-1 and TRBJ1-4; 9 bases are a match to TRBD1. This TCR was recovered from a woman in her sixties who had recovered from COVID-19. Sequenced material: PBMCs or T cells enriched from blood (not recorded which). The CDR3 bases are TGTGCCAGCAGTGATCCGGGACAGGGTGGTGAAAAACTGTTTTTT. Residues: CASSDPGQGGEKLFF.